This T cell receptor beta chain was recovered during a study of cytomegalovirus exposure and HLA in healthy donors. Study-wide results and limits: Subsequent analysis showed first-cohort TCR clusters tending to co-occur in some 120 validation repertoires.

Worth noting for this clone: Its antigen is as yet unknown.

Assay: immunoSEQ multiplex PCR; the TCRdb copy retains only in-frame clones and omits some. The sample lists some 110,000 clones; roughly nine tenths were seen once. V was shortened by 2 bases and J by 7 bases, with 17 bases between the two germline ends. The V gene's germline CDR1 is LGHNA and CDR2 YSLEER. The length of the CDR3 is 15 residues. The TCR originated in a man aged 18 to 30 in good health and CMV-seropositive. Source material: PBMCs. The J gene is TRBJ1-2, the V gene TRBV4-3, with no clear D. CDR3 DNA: TGCGCCAGCAGCCAATTCAACCGGGATATGGGTGGCTACACCTTC. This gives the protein CASSQFNRDMGGYTF.